One and the same sample provided the 19 T cell receptor beta chains below, sequenced in a study of blood T cell repertoires in COVID-19. Profiled with immunoSEQ multiplex PCR; TCRdb holds only in-frame clones, not every one. The sample has 140,000 to 150,000 clones, roughly 79% seen once. The sequencing sample was made of peripheral blood. The receptors originated from a human donor in a cohort sampled during active COVID-19.

The J gene is TRBJ1-6, the V gene TRBV28; D not resolved. The CDR3 is 14 amino acids. The germline V gene has CDR1 MDHEN and CDR2 SYDVKM. The ends were cut back, 7 bases at V and 2 bases at J, with 9 bases in the middle. The CDR3 spells CASIKTPYNSPLHF. As DNA, the CDR3 is TGTGCCAGCATCAAGACACCCTATAATTCACCCCTCCACTTT.

The gene calls are TRBV28 and TRBJ2-7; TRBD2 might be the D (6 bases). This CDR3 has 13 residues. The germline V gene encodes CDR1 MDHEN and CDR2 SYDVKM. Trimming cost V 6 bases and J 4 bases, with 13 bases left between them. DNA of the CDR3: TGTGCCAGCAGCCCAAGTGGGGGGTACGAGCAGTACTTC. Amino acid sequence: CASSPSGGYEQYF.

The rearrangement uses TRBV28 and TRBJ1-2; TRBD1 aligns across 11 bases. CDR1 is MDHEN and CDR2 is SYDVKM in the germline V gene. V was pared by 5 bases and J by 4 bases, with 6 bases of the junction left unmatched. The CDR3 is made up of 15 amino acids. Written as DNA, the CDR3 is TGTGCCAGCAGTAAACGGACAGGGGGCGCCTATGGCTACACCTTC. Its protein product is CASSKRTGGAYGYTF.

V and J are TRBV10-3 and TRBJ2-7; 9 nucleotides match TRBD1. This CDR3 has 16 residues. In germline, CDR1 is ENHRY, CDR2 SYGVKD. The ends lost 0 bases at V and 1 base at J; junction bases unmatched: 4. The DNA of the CDR3 is TGTGCCATCAGTGAGTCGGGGGGACAGGGTTCCTACGAGCAGTACTTC. It encodes CAISESGGQGSYEQYF.

A note on this clone: The sample carries other DNA sequences with the same CDR3. This chain connects TRBV19 to TRBJ2-1, with TRBD2 identical over 11 bases. Germline CDR1 reads LNHDA; CDR2 reads SQIVND (reference sequence). The CDR3 runs 18 residues. The trim removed 5 bases at V and 6 bases at J, leaving 15 bases unmatched. Written as DNA, the CDR3 is TGTGCCAGTAGTTTAAACTCCCTACTAGCGGGAGATTTCAATGAGCAGTTCTTC. Its translation is CASSLNSLLAGDFNEQFF.

This chain joins TRBV6-5 and TRBJ2-1, with 10 bases aligning to TRBD1. V lost 6 bases to trimming and J lost 6 bases; unmatched junction nucleotides: 8. CDR1 and CDR2 from the germline V gene are MNHEY and SVGAGI. The CDR3 runs to 15 residues. In nucleotides, the CDR3 is TGTGCCAGCAGCCCCGGACAGGGGGGAGGCAATGAGCAGTTCTTC. Amino acid sequence: CASSPGQGGGNEQFF.

J is TRBJ2-7 and V is TRBV7-3; TRBD1 might be the D (5 bases). Germline loops: CDR1 SGHTA, CDR2 FQGTGA. The V end was cut by 5 bases, the J end by 5 bases, with 16 bases between. The CDR3 is made up of 14 amino acids. CDR3 residues: CASSPQGDRDEQYF. The CDR3 nucleotides are TGTGCCAGCAGCCCTCAGGGTGATCGGGACGAGCAGTACTTC.

This clone was seen just once. The chain links TRBV18 to TRBJ2-7, with D possibly being TRBD1 (5 bases). Trimming took off 0 bases at V and 2 bases at J, with 5 bases between the two ends. This CDR3 contains 13 residues. Germline V gene lookup returns CDR1 KGHSH and CDR2 LQKENI. The CDR3 protein is CASSPPGAYEQYF. As DNA, the CDR3 is TGTGCCAGCTCACCACCAGGGGCCTACGAGCAGTACTTC.

The chain recombines TRBV5-1 with TRBJ2-7; the D gene is possibly TRBD2 (5 bases). Trimming took 0 bases from V and 2 from J, leaving 9 bases between them. Germline lookup yields CDR1 SGHRS and CDR2 YFSETQ. The CDR3 spans 14 residues. This chain's CDR3 is CASSLVRGTYEQYF. The CDR3 DNA reads TGCGCCAGCAGCTTGGTACGGGGAACCTACGAGCAGTACTTC.

This chain connects TRBV7-8 to TRBJ2-4, with 9 bases fitting TRBD1. Germline V gene lookup returns CDR1 SGHVS and CDR2 FQNEAQ. The CDR3 loop spans 17 amino acids. V lost 4 bases and J lost 0; bases outside the gene matches: 7. CDR3 region: CASSSRYRGLAKNIQYF. Written as DNA, the CDR3 is TGTGCCAGCAGCTCACGCTACAGGGGGCTAGCCAAAAACATTCAGTACTTC.

The chain is built from TRBV5-1 and TRBJ2-5, with 8 bases fitting TRBD1. The length of the CDR3 is 16 residues. In germline, CDR1 is SGHRS, CDR2 YFSETQ. Losses at the gene ends were 4 bases for V and 2 bases for J; bases not matched to a gene: 10. CDR3 sequence reads: CASSLWTGQPQETQYF. The CDR3 DNA is TGCGCCAGCAGCCTGTGGACAGGGCAGCCTCAAGAGACCCAGTACTTC.

The V gene is TRBV7-3, the J gene TRBJ2-5, with 13 bases that match TRBD2. The CDR3 extends over 15 amino acids. Germline values: CDR1 SGHTA, CDR2 FQGTGA. V trimming: 5 bases; J trimming: 5 bases; junction bases outside the gene matches: 5. The CDR3 loop reads CASSPGLAGFETQYF. CDR3 bases: TGTGCCAGCAGCCCGGGACTAGCGGGATTCGAGACCCAGTACTTC.

J is TRBJ2-5 and V is TRBV7-9; 10 bases fit TRBD2. V shed 6 bases and J 5 bases; nucleotides not matched to a gene: 9. This CDR3 is built from 15 residues. Germline CDR1 and CDR2: SEHNR and FQNEAQ (reference sequence). CDR3 region: CASRGPAGLAETQYF. The CDR3 DNA reads TGTGCCAGCAGAGGTCCCGCGGGACTAGCGGAGACCCAGTACTTC. Full variable domain (missing parts from reference TRBV7-9 and TRBJ2-5): DTGVSQNPRHKITKRGQNVTFRCDPISEHNRLYWYRQTLGQGPEFLTYFQNEAQLEKSRLLSDRFSAERPKGSFSTLEIQRTEQGDSAMYLCASRGPAGLAETQYFGPGTRLLVL.

The CDR3 sequence is CASRDRGRGNTIYF. DNA for the CDR3: TGTGCCAGCCGGGACAGGGGAAGAGGAAACACCATATATTTT. The V call is TRBV2, the J call TRBJ1-3; 10 bases line up with TRBD1. V lost 8 bases to trimming and J lost 4 bases; unmatched junction nucleotides: 5. This CDR3 has 14 residues. Germline V gene lookup returns CDR1 SNHLY and CDR2 FYNNEI.

V is TRBV19 and J is TRBJ2-1; TRBD1 matches at 7 bases. The CDR3 runs to 11 residues. Germline CDR1 and CDR2: LNHDA and SQIVND (reference sequence). V was pared by 11 bases and J by 6 bases, with 4 bases of the junction left unmatched. This CDR3 is CASTGFNEQFF. The CDR3 DNA follows: TGTGCCTCGACAGGGTTCAATGAGCAGTTCTTC.

The V and J genes are TRBV9 and TRBJ2-7, with 9 bases identical to TRBD2. The CDR3 length is 15 residues. Trimming at V came to 0 bases and at J to 3 bases, leaving 4 bases not matched to a gene. CDR1 and CDR2 from the germline V gene are SGDLS and YYNGEE. The CDR3 DNA sequence: TGTGCCAGCAGCGTAGAGGCTAGCGGGAACTACGAGCAGTACTTC. This encodes CASSVEASGNYEQYF.

With regard to this clone: The sample has other DNA sequences that encode this CDR3 too. The genes are TRBV5-1 and TRBJ2-3; 7 nucleotides align to TRBD1. The CDR3 is 15 residues long. J was trimmed by 2 bases and V by 1 base; bases with no gene match: 4. Germline V gene sequence: CDR1 SGHRS, CDR2 YFSETQ. The DNA of the CDR3 is TGCGCCAGCAGCTTGAGCCAGGGGGTCACAGATACGCAGTATTTT. Translation: CASSLSQGVTDTQYF.

This clone came up a few times. The genes are TRBV9 and TRBJ1-2, with TRBD1 identical over 7 bases. CDR1 is SGDLS and CDR2 is YYNGEE in the germline V gene. The CDR3 has 15 residues. V dropped 2 bases and J dropped 0; count of bases not matched to a gene: 4. CDR3 bases: TGTGCCAGCAGCGTCGGACAGGAAGCTAACTATGGCTACACCTTC. Protein product: CASSVGQEANYGYTF.

The chain is built from TRBV29-1 and TRBJ2-5; a weak D match, TRBD1 (6 bases). The germline V gene has CDR1 SQVTM and CDR2 ANQGSEA. The CDR3 totals 14 residues. The V gene lost 7 bases and the J gene lost 4 bases, with 19 bases spanning the gap. The CDR3 reads CSATFQGRRETQYF. In DNA, the CDR3 is TGCAGCGCCACTTTCCAGGGGCGAAGAGAGACCCAGTACTTC.